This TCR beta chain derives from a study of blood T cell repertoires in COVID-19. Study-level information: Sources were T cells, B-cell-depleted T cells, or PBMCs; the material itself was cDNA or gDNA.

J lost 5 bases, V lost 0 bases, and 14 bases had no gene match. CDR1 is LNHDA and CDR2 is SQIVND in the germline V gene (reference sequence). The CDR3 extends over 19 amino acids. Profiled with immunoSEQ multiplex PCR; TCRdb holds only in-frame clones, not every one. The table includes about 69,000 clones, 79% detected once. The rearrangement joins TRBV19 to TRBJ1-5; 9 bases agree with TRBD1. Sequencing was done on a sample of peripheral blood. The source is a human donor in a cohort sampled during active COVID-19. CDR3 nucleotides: TGTGCCAGTAGTATAGAAGTTTCGACGGACAGGGGAAAGGATCAGCCCCAGCATTTT. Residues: CASSIEVSTDRGKDQPQHF. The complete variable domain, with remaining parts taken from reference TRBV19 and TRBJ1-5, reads DGGITQSPKYLFRKEGQNVTLSCEQNLNHDAMYWYRQDPGQGLRLIYYSQIVNDFQKGDIAEGYSVSREKKESFPLTVTSAQKNPTAFYLCASSIEVSTDRGKDQPQHFGDGTRLSIL.